This TCR beta chain was identified in a study of early T cells in non-severe SARS-CoV-2 infection. Looking at the study overall: With bulk RNA from unsorted whole blood as input, sequencing yielded unpaired chains. Study results and caveats: Reliance on VDJdb matching favored anti-spike CD8 responses; private and CD4 specificities were missed.

Individual cDNA molecules carried attached unique molecular identifiers. TCRdb redid the calling of the 5' RACE reads with MiXCR, one entry per CDR3 protein. In the table there are about 70,000 distinct CDR3 sequences, 13% to 15% of which are singletons. As to this clonotype: Its matching antigen is unknown.

V lost 3 bases to trimming and J lost 0 bases, with 10 bases between them. Germline CDR1 reads MDHEN; CDR2 reads SYDVKM. This CDR3 spans 15 amino acids. Sequenced here: whole blood, sampled at baseline. This clonotype was obtained from an adult who was a healthcare worker with PCR-confirmed SARS-CoV-2 infection or an uninfected control (not recorded which). The chain employs TRBV28 and TRBJ2-3, with D hard to call. The CDR3, as DNA: TGTGCCAGCAGTTTTGGGCTGCTGAGCACAGATACGCAGTATTTT. This encodes CASSFGLLSTDTQYF.